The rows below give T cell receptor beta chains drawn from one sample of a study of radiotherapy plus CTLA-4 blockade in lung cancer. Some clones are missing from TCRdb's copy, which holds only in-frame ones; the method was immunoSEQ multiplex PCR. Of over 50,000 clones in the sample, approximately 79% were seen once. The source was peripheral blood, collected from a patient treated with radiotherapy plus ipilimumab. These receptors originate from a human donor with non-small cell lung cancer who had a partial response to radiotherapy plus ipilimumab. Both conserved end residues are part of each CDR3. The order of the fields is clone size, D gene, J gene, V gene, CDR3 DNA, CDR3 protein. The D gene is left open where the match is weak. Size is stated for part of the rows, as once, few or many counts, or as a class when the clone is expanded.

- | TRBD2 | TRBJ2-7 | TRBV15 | TGTGCCACCAGCAGAGATACAACTAGCGGGGCCCTCTACGAGCAGTACTTC | CATSRDTTSGALYEQYF
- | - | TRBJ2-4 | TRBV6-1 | TGTGCCAGCAGTGAAGGAGTAGCCAAAAACATTCAGTACTTC | CASSEGVAKNIQYF
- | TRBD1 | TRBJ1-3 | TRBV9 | TGTGCCAGCAGCCGGACAGGCCTCTCTGGAAACACCATATATTTT | CASSRTGLSGNTIYF
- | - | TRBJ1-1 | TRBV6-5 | TGTGCCAGCATCATGCATGGGCGAATGAACACTGAAGCTTTCTTT | CASIMHGRMNTEAFF
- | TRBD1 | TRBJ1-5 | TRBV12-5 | TGTGCTAGTGGTCGGGACAGGGCCATATATAGCAATCAGCCCCAGCATTTT | CASGRDRAIYSNQPQHF
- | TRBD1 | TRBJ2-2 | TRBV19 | TGTGCCACCGCACGGACAGGGATTGCCGGGGAGCTGTTTTTT | CATARTGIAGELFF
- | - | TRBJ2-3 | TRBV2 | TGTGCCAGCAGTATCATACGGGGCACAGATACGCAGTATTTT | CASSIIRGTDTQYF
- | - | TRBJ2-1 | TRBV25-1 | TGTGCCAGCAGTGACGGGGTAAACAATGAGCAGTTCTTC | CASSDGVNNEQFF
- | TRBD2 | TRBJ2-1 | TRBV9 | TGTGCCAGCAGCGTAGTCGGTAGCGGGGGGGCCCGCCGCAATGAGCAGTTCTTC | CASSVVGSGGARRNEQFF
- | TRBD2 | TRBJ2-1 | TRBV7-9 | TGTGCCAGCAAACTAGCGGTCCCTGACAATGAGCAGTTCTTC | CASKLAVPDNEQFF
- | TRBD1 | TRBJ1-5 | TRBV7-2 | TGTGCCAGCAGCTTACAGGGGGATTCGCGGCAGCCCCAGCATTTT | CASSLQGDSRQPQHF
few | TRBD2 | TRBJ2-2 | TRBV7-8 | TGTGCCAGCAGCCAACCTGGGACTAGCGGGGGGGTGGGCACCGGGGAGCTGTTTTTT | CASSQPGTSGGVGTGELFF
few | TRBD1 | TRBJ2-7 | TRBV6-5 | TGTGCCAGCAGAACCCGGGACAGGACCTACGAGCAGTACTTC | CASRTRDRTYEQYF
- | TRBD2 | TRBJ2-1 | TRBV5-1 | TGCGCCAGCAGCCCCCCCCTAGCGGGGTCCCGCAATGAGCAGTTCTTC | CASSPPLAGSRNEQFF
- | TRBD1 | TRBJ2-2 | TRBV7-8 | TGTGCCAGCAGCCGAGGACAGGGTGGGACCGGGGAGCTGTTTTTT | CASSRGQGGTGELFF
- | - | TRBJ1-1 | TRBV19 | TGTGCCAGTAGCTCCGGGGGGGCGCAGGCGGCTGAAGCTTTCTTT | CASSSGGAQAAEAFF
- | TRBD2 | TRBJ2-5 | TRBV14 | TGTGCCAGCAGCGGCCTTAGCGGGGTAGGGGAGACCCAGTACTTC | CASSGLSGVGETQYF
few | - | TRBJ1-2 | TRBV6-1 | TGTGCCAGCAGTGAAGCGCTTCCTTCAGGGTCATTCAGCCATGGCTACACCTTC | CASSEALPSGSFSHGYTF
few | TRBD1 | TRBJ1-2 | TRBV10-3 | TGTGCCATCAGCCCCTCCGACAGGGAAGGTAGGGGCTACACCTTC | CAISPSDREGRGYTF
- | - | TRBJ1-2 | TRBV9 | TGTGCCAGCAGCGTAGCGGGGGGCAGTGGCTACACCTTC | CASSVAGGSGYTF
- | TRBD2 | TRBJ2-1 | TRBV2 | TGTGCCAGCACTCTGACGATAGGCGGGGGGGCCGGTTACGGTGAGCAGTTCTTC | CASTLTIGGGAGYGEQFF
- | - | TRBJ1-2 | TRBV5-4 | TGTGCCAGCAGCTTGGTAACAGGAAACTATGGCTACACCTTC | CASSLVTGNYGYTF
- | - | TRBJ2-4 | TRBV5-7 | TGTGCCAGCACTGAAGGGGGGGGGCAGGGGTTAGCCAAAAACATTCAGTACTTC | CASTEGGGQGLAKNIQYF